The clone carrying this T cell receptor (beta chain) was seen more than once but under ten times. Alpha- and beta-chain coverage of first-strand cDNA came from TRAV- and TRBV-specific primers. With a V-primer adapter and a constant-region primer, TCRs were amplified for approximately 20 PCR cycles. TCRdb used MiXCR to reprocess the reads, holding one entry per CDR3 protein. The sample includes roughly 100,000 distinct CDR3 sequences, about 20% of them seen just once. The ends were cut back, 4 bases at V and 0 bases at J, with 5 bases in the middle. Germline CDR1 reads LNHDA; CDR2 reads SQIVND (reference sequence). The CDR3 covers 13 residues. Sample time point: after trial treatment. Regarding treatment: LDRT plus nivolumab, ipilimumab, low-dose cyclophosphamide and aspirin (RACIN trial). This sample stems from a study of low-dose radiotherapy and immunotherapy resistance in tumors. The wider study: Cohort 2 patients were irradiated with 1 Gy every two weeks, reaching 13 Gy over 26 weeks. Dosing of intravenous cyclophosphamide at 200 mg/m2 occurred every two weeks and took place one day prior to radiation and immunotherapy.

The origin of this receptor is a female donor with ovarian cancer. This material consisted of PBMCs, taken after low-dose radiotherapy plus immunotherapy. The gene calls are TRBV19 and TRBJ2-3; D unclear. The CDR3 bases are TGTGCCAGTAGTAAGACTAGCACAGATACGCAGTATTTT. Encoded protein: CASSKTSTDTQYF.